This TCR beta chain was sequenced for a study of blood T cell repertoires in COVID-19. V lost 5 bases and J lost 8, with 15 bases in between. Germline loops: CDR1 SGHAT, CDR2 FQNNGV. This CDR3 has 13 amino acids. The protocol was immunoSEQ multiplex PCR, while the TCRdb copy is restricted to in-frame clones and leaves out a portion. The table includes 230,000 or so clones, 75% to 90% detected once. J is TRBJ1-2 and V is TRBV11-2; D is possibly TRBD1 (6 bases). This TCR was recovered from a woman between 40 and 55 years old who had recovered from COVID-19. What was sequenced was peripheral blood. The CDR3 loop reads CASSPETGIGYTF. The CDR3, as DNA: TGTGCCAGCAGCCCCGAAACAGGGATCGGCTACACCTTC.